Each of the 5 T cell receptor beta chains below was sequenced from the same sample in a study of blood T cell repertoires in COVID-19. Repertoires were generated with immunoSEQ multiplex PCR, while TCRdb's copy carries only in-frame clones and drops some. The sample yields about 210,000 clones, 70% to 90% seen once. Sequencing was carried out using peripheral blood. The receptors were gathered from a human donor in a cohort sampled during active COVID-19.

This chain connects TRBV12-3 or TRBV12-4 to TRBJ2-4; possibly TRBD2 for D (5 bases). V lost 3 bases and J 8 bases, leaving 8 bases between the germline ends. The CDR3 is 12 amino acids. The CDR3 DNA sequence: TGTGCCAGCAGTTTTGAGGAGGACATTCAGTACTTC. Translating gives CASSFEEDIQYF.

The V call is TRBV5-1, the J call TRBJ1-2; tentatively, D is TRBD1 (5 bases). CDR1 is SGHRS and CDR2 is YFSETQ in the germline V gene. CDR3 length: 14 residues. V lost 7 bases to trimming and J lost 4 bases, with 17 bases between them. The CDR3 loop is CASQTGDALYGYTF. The CDR3 DNA reads TGCGCCAGCCAGACGGGGGACGCCCTCTATGGCTACACCTTC.

CDR3: CASSQDRTSDYEQYF. In DNA, the CDR3 is TGCGCCAGCAGCCAAGATCGGACTAGCGACTACGAGCAGTACTTC. J is TRBJ2-7 and V is TRBV4-1, with 9 nucleotides matching TRBD2. The CDR3 spans 15 residues. Germline-derived CDR1 and CDR2 are MGHRA and YSYEKL. After removal of 0 bases from V and 3 bases from J, the junction contained 3 bases not matched to a gene.

The rearrangement joins TRBV3-1 (or the pseudogene TRBV3-2) to TRBJ2-1; 7 bases fit TRBD2. V shed 1 base, J shed 4 bases, and the junction held 10 bases outside the gene matches. The CDR3 sequence is 17 residues long. CDR1 and CDR2 from the germline V gene are LGHDT and YNNKEL (reference sequence). CDR3 amino acids: CASSQVIILAEYNEQFF. Written as DNA, the CDR3 is TGTGCCAGCAGCCAAGTTATTATCCTAGCGGAGTACAATGAGCAGTTCTTC.

The V and J genes are TRBV5-1 and TRBJ1-2, with D unresolved. The germline V gene has CDR1 SGHRS and CDR2 YFSETQ. V lost 1 base and J 5 bases, leaving 9 bases between the germline ends. The CDR3 has 13 amino acids. This chain's CDR3 is CASSLSELYGYTF. The CDR3 nucleotides are TGCGCCAGCAGCTTGTCGGAGCTGTATGGCTACACCTTC. The full variable domain, its missing parts supplied by reference TRBV5-1 and TRBJ1-2, is KAGVTQTPRYLIKTRGQQVTLSCSPISGHRSVSWYQQTPGQGLQFLFEYFSETQRNKGNFPGRFSGRQFSNSRSEMNVSTLELGDSALYLCASSLSELYGYTFGSGTRLTVV.